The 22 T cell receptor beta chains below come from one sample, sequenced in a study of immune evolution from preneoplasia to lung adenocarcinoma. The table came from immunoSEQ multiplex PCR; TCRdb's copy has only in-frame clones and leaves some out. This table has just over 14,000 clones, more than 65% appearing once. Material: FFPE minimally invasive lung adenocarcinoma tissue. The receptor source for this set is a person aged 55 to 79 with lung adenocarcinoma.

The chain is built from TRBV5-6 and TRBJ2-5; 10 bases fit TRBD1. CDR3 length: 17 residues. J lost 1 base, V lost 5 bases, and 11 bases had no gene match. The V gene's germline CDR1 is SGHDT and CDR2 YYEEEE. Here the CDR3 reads CASSYERDRGSQETQYF. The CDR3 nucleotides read TGTGCCAGCAGTTACGAGAGGGACAGGGGTTCCCAAGAGACCCAGTACTTC.

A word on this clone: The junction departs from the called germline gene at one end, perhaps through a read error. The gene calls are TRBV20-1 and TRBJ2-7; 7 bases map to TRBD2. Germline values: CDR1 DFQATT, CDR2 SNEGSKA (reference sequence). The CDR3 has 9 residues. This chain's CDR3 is CSATPGGDF. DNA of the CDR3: TGCAGTGCTACACCTGGGGGGGACTTC.

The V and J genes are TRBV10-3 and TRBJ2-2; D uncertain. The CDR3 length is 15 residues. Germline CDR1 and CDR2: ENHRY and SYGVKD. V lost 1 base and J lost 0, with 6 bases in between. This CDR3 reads CAISEYEANTGELFF. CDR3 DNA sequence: TGTGCCATCAGTGAGTACGAAGCGAACACCGGGGAGCTGTTTTTT.

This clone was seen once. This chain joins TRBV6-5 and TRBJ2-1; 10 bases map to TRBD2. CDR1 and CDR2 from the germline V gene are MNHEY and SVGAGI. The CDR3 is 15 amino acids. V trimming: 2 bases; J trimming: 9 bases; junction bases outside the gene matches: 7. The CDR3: CASSYKLAGDGEQFF. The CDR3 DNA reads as TGTGCCAGCAGTTACAAGCTAGCGGGAGATGGTGAGCAGTTCTTC.

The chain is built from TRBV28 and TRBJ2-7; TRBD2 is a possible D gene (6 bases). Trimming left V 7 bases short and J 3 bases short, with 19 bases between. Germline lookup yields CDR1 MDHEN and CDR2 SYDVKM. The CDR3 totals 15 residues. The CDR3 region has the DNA TGTGCCAGCACCCGGTCCAGCGGGTCTTACTACGAGCAGTACTTC. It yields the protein CASTRSSGSYYEQYF.

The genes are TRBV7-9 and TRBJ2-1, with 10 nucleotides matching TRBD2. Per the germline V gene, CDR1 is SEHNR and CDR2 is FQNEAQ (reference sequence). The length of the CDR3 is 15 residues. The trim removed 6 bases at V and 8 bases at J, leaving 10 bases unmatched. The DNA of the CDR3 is TGTGCCAGCAGACTCGCTAGCGGGAGTAGGGATGAGCAGTTCTTC. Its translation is CASRLASGSRDEQFF. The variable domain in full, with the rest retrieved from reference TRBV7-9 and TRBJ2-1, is DTGVSQNPRHKITKRGQNVTFRCDPISEHNRLYWYRQTLGQGPEFLTYFQNEAQLEKSRLLSDRFSAERPKGSFSTLEIQRTEQGDSAMYLCASRLASGSRDEQFFGPGTRLTVL.

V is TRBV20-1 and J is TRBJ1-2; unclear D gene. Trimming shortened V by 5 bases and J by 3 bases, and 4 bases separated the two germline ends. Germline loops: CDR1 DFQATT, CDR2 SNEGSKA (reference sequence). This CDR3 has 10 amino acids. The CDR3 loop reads CSAGDYGYTF. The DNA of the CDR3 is TGCAGTGCTGGCGACTATGGCTACACCTTC.

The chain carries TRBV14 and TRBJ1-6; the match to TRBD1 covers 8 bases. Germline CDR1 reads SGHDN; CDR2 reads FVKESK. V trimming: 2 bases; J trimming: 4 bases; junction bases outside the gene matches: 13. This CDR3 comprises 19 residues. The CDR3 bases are TGTGCCAGCAGCCAATCTAAAGGAGGACAGGGCTTGTATAATTCACCCCTCCACTTT. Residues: CASSQSKGGQGLYNSPLHF.

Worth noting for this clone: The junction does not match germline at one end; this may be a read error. The CDR3 nucleotides are TGTGCCAGCAGCCCCAGGGCAGGGGTCCAGCTCCAGCATTTT. This codes for CASSPRAGVQLQHF. The rearrangement joins TRBV9 to TRBJ1-5; D perhaps matches TRBD1 (6 bases). CDR3 size: 14 residues. The germline V gene has CDR1 SGDLS and CDR2 YYNGEE.

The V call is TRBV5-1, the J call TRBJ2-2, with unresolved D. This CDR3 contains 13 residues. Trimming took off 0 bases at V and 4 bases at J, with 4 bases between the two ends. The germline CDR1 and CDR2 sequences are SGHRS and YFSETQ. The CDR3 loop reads CASSLVGTGELFF. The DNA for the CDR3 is TGCGCCAGCAGCTTGGTCGGCACCGGGGAGCTGTTTTTT.

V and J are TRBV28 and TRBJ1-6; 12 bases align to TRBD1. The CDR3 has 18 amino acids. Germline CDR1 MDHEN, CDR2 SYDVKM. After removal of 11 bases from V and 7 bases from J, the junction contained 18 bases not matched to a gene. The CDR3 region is CASLARDRGRFGNSPLHF. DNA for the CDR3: TGTGCCTCTCTTGCCCGGGACAGGGGGCGTTTTGGCAATTCACCCCTCCACTTT.

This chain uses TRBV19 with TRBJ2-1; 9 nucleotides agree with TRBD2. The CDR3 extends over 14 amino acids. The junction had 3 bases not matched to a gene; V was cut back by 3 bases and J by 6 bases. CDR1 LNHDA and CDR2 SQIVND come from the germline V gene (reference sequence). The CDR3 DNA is TGTGCCAGTAGTATCCTAGCGGGGCTCAATGAGCAGTTCTTC. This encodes CASSILAGLNEQFF.

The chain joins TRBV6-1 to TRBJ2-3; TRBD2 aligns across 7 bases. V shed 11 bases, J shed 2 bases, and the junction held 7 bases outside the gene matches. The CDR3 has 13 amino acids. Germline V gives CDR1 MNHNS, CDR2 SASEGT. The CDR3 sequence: CAGGDAHTDTQYF. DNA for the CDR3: TGTGCCGGGGGGGATGCCCACACAGATACGCAGTATTTT.

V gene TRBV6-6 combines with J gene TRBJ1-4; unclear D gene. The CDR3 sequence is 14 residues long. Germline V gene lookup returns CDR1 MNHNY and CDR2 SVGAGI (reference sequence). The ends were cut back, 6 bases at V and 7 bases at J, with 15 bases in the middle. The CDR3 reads CASSLLSGGEKLFF. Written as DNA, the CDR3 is TGTGCCAGCAGCCTACTATCGGGTGGTGAAAAACTGTTTTTT.

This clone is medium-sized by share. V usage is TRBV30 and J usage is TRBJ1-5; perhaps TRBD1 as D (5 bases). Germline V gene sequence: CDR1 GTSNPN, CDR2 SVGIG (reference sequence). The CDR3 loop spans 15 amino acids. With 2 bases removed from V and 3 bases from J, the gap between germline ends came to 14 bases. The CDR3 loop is CAWSIRTGPNQPQHF. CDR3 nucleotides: TGTGCCTGGAGTATTCGTACAGGTCCCAATCAGCCCCAGCATTTT.

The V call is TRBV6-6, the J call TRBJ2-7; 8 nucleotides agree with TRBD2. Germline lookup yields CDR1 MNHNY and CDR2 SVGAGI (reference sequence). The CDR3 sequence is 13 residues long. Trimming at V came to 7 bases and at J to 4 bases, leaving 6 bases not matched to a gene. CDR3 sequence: CASTGGSPYEQYF. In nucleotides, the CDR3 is TGTGCCAGCACGGGGGGGAGCCCATACGAGCAGTACTTC.

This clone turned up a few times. The CDR3 is CASSSAGAGNEQFF. The CDR3 nucleotides are TGTGCCAGCAGCTCCGCGGGGGCGGGCAATGAGCAGTTCTTC. The chain couples TRBV11-2 to TRBJ2-1; possibly TRBD2 for D (7 bases). V was shortened by 4 bases and J by 6 bases, with 13 bases between the two germline ends. The germline gives CDR1 SGHAT, CDR2 FQNNGV. The CDR3 extends over 14 amino acids. Based on the CDR3 plus reference TRBV11-2 and TRBJ2-1, the full variable domain is EAGVAQSPRYKIIEKRQSVAFWCNPISGHATLYWYQQILGQGPKLLIQFQNNGVVDDSQLPKDRFSAERLKGVDSTLKIQPAKLEDSAVYLCASSSAGAGNEQFFGPGTRLTVL.

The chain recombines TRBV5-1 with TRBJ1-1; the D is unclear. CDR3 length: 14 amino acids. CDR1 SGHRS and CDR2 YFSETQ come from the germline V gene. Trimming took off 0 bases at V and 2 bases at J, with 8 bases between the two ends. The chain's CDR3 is CASSLGPANTEAFF. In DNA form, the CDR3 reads TGCGCCAGCAGCTTGGGACCAGCAAACACTGAAGCTTTCTTT.

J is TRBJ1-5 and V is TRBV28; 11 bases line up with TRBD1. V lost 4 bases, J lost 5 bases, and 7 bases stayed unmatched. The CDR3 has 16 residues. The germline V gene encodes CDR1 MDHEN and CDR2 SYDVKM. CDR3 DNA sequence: TGTGCCAGCAGTTCGTGGACAGGGGGCTATTATCAGCCCCAGCATTTT. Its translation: CASSSWTGGYYQPQHF. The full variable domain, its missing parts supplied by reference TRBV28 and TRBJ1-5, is DVKVTQSSRYLVKRTGEKVFLECVQDMDHENMFWYRQDPGLGLRLIYFSYDVKMKEKGDIPEGYSVSREKKERFSLILESASTNQTSMYLCASSSWTGGYYQPQHFGDGTRLSIL.

The CDR3 DNA is TGTGCCAGCAGGCCCAAGTGTGGGCAGTACTTC. Translation: CASRPKCGQYF. This rearrangement joins TRBV6-5 to TRBJ2-7; D call uncertain. Germline CDR1 is MNHEY and CDR2 is SVGAGI. There are 11 residues in the CDR3. Trimming removed 6 bases at V and 9 bases at J, with 12 bases between.

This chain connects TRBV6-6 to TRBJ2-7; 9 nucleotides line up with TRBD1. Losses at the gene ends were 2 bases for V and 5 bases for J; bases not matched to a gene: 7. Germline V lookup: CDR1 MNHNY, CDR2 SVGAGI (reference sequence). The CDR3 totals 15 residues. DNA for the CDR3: TGTGCCAGCAGTTACGGTCCGGGACAGGGAAACGAGCAGTACTTC. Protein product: CASSYGPGQGNEQYF.

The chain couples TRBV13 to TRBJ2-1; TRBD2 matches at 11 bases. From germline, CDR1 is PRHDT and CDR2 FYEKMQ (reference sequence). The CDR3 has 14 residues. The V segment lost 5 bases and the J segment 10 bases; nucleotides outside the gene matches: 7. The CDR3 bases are TGTGCCAGCAGCATTTGGACTAGCGGGCTCGAGCAGTTCTTC. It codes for CASSIWTSGLEQFF. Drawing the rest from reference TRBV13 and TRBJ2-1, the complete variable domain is AAGVIQSPRHLIKEKRETATLKCYPIPRHDTVYWYQQGPGQDPQFLISFYEKMQSDKGSIPDRFSAQQFSDYHSELNMSSLELGDSALYFCASSIWTSGLEQFFGPGTRLTVL.